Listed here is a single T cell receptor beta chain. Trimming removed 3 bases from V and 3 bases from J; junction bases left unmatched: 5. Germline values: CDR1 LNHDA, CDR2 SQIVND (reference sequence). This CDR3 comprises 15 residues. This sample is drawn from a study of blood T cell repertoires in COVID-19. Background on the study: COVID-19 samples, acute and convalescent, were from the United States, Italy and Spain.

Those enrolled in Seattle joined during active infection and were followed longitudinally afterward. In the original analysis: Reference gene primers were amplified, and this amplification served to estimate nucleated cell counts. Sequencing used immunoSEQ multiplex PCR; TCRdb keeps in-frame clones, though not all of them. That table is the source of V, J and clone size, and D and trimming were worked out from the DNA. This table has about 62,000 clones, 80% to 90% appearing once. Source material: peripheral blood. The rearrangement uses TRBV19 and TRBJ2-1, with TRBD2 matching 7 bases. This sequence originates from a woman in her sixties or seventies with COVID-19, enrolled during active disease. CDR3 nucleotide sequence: TGTGCCAGTAGTATTGCGGGGGATCTCTACAATGAGCAGTTCTTC. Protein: CASSIAGDLYNEQFF.